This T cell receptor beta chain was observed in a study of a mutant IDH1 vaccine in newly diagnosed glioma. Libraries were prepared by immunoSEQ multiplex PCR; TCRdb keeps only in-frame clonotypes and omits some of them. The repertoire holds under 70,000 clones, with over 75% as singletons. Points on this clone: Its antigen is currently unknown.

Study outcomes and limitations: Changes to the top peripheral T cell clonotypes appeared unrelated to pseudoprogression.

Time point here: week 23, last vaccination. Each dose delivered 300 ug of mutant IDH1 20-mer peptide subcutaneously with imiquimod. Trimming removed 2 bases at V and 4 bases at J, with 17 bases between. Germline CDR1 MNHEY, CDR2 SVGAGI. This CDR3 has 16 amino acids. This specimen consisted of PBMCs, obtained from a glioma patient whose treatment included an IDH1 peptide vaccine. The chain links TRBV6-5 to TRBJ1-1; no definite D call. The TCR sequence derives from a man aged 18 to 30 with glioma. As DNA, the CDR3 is TGTGCCAGCAGTTACGAGGCCCCAAATTGGAGCACTGAAGCTTTCTTT. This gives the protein CASSYEAPNWSTEAFF.